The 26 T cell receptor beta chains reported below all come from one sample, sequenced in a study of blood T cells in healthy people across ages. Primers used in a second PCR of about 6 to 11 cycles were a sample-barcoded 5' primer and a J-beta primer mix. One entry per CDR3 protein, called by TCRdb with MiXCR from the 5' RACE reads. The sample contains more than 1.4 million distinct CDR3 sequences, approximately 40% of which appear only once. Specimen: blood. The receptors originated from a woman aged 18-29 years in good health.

In nucleotides, the CDR3 is TGTGCCAGTAGGGGGACAGGCCTTCCCCACTATGGCTACACCTTC. Translated: CASRGTGLPHYGYTF. The gene calls are TRBV27 and TRBJ1-2; the match to TRBD1 covers 8 bases. The CDR3 extends over 15 amino acids. V dropped 9 bases and J dropped 3; count of bases not matched to a gene: 12. CDR1 and CDR2 from the germline V gene are MNHEY and SMNVEV (reference sequence).

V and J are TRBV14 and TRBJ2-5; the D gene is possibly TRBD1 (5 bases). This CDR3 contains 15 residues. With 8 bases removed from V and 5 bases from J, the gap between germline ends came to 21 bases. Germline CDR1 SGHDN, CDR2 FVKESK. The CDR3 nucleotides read TGTGCCAGCGCTGCCCGGCGCCAGGGAAGGGAGACCCAGTACTTC. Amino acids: CASAARRQGRETQYF.

In DNA, the CDR3 is TGTGCCAGCAGTCCTCTCCCGGGACAGGGCTCAGAGACCCAGTACTTC. It encodes CASSPLPGQGSETQYF. V is TRBV28 and J is TRBJ2-5, with 9 positions matching TRBD1. J was trimmed by 4 bases and V by 5 bases; bases with no gene match: 11. This CDR3 comprises 16 residues. Germline CDR1 MDHEN, CDR2 SYDVKM.

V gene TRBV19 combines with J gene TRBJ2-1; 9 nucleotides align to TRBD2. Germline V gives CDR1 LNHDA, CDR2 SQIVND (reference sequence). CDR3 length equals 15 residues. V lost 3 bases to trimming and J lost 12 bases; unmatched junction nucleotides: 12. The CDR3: CASSIGAGGPVWQFF. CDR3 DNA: TGTGCCAGTAGTATCGGCGCGGGAGGGCCGGTATGGCAGTTCTTC.

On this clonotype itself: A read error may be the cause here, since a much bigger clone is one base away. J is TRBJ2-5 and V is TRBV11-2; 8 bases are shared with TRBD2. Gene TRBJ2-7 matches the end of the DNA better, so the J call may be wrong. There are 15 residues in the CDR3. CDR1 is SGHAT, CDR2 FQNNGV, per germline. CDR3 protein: CASSWDSGDVDEQYF. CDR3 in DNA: TGTGCCAGCAGCTGGGATAGCGGGGACGTCGACGAGCAGTACTTC.

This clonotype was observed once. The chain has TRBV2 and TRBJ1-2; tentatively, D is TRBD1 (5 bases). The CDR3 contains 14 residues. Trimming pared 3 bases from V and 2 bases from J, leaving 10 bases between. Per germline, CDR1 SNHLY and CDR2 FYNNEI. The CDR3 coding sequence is TGTGCCAGCAGTGATGAGGGGTGGAACTATGGCTACACCTTC. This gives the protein CASSDEGWNYGYTF.

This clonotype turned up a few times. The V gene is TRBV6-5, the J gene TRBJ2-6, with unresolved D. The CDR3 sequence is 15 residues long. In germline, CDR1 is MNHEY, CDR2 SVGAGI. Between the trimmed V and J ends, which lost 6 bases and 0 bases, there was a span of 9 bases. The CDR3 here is CASSWGSSGANVLTF. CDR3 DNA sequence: TGTGCCAGCAGCTGGGGTTCCTCTGGGGCCAACGTCCTGACTTTC.

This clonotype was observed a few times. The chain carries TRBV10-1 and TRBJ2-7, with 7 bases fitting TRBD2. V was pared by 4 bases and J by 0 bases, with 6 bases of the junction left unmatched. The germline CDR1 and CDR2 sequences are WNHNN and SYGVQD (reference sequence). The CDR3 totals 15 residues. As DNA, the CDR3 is TGCGCCAGCAGTGTTACTAGCGTAGACTCCTACGAGCAGTACTTC. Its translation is CASSVTSVDSYEQYF.

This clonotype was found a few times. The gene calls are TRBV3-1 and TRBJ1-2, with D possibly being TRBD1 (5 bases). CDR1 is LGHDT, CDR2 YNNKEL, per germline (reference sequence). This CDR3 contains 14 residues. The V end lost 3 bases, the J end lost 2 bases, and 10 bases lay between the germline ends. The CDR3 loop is CASSHRDGNYGYTF. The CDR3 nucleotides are TGTGCCAGCAGCCATCGGGACGGAAACTATGGCTACACCTTC.

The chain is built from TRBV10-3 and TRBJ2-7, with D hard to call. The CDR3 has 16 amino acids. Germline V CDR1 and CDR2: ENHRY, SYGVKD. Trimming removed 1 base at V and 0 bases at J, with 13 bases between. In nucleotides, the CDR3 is TGTGCCATCAGTGAGTTTACGGCGTCATCCTCCTACGAGCAGTACTTC. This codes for CAISEFTASSSYEQYF.

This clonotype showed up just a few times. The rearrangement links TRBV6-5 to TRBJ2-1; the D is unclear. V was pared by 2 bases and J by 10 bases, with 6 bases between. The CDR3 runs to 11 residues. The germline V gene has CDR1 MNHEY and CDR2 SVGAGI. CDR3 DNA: TGTGCCAGCAGTTACGTCTGCGAGCAGTTCTTC. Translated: CASSYVCEQFF.

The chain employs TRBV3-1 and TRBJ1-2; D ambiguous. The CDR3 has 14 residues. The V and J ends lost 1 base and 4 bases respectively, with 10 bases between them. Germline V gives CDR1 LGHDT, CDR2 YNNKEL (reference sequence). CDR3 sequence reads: CASSQGTDSYGYTF. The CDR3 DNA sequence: TGTGCCAGCAGCCAAGGGACGGACTCCTATGGCTACACCTTC.

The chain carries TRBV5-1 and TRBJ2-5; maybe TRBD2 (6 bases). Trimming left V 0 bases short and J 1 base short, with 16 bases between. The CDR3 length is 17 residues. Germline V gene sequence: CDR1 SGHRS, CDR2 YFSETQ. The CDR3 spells CASSLGGSGPTQETQYF. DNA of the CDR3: TGCGCCAGCAGCTTGGGCGGTAGCGGACCCACCCAAGAGACCCAGTACTTC.

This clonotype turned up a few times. The CDR3 loop reads CASSEYMEGAPYWNTEAFF. CDR3 nucleotide sequence: TGTGCCAGCAGTGAATATATGGAGGGGGCACCTTACTGGAACACTGAAGCTTTCTTT. The chain carries TRBV25-1 and TRBJ1-1, with 7 bases identical to TRBD1. CDR3 length: 19 amino acids. Germline lookup yields CDR1 MGHDK and CDR2 SYGVNS. Trimming cost V 0 bases and J 1 base; bases outside gene matches: 14.

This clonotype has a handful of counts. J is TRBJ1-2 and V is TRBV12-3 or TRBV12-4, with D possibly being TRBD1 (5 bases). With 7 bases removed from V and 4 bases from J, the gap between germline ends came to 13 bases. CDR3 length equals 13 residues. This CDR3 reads CASTLGRAYGYTF. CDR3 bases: TGTGCCAGCACCCTGGGCAGGGCCTATGGCTACACCTTC.

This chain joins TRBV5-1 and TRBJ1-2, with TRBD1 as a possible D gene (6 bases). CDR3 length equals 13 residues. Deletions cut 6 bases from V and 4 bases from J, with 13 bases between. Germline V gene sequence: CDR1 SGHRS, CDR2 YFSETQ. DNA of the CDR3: TGCGCCAGCAACGTACAGGGATTCTATGGCTACACCTTC. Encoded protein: CASNVQGFYGYTF.

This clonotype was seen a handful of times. The CDR3 DNA reads TGCGCCAGCTTCGGGACTAGCGGGATTCAACCTGGCTCCTACAATGAGCAGTTCTTC. As protein: CASFGTSGIQPGSYNEQFF. V and J are TRBV5-1 and TRBJ2-1, with 13 nucleotides matching TRBD2. CDR1 and CDR2 (germline): SGHRS, YFSETQ. The V gene end was trimmed by 7 bases and the J gene end by 0 bases; junction bases not matched to a gene: 13. The CDR3 contains 19 residues.

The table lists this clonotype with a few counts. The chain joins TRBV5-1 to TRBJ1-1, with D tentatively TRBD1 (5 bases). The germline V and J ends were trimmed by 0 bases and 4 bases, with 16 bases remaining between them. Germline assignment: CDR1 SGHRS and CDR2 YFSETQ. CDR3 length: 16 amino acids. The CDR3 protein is CASSLEGPRGGTEAFF. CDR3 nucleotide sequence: TGCGCCAGCAGCTTGGAGGGGCCCCGGGGAGGCACTGAAGCTTTCTTT.

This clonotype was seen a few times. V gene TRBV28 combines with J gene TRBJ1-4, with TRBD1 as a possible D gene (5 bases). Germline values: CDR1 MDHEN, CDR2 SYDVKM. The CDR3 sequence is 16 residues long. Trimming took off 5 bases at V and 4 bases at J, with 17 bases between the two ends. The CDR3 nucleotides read TGTGCCAGCAGTCTCGGAGCGACAGTCCTTAATGAAAAACTGTTTTTT. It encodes CASSLGATVLNEKLFF.

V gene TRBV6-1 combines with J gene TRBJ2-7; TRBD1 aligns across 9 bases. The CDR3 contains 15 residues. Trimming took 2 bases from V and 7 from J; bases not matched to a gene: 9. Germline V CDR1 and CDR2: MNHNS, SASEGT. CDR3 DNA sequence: TGTGCCAGCAGTGAAAGGGGGACAGGGCAGCGGGAGCAGTACTTC. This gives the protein CASSERGTGQREQYF.

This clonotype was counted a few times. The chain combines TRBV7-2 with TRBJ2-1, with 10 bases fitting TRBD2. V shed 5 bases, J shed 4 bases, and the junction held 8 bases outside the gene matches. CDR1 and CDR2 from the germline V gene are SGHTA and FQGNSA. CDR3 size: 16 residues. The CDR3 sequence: CASSQKLAGLYNEQFF. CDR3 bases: TGTGCCAGCAGCCAAAAACTAGCGGGGCTTTACAATGAGCAGTTCTTC. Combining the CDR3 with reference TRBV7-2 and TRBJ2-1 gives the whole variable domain GAGVSQSPSNKVTEKGKDVELRCDPISGHTALYWYRQSLGQGLEFLIYFQGNSAPDKSGLPSDRFSAERTGGSVSTLTIQRTQQEDSAVYLCASSQKLAGLYNEQFFGPGTRLTVL.

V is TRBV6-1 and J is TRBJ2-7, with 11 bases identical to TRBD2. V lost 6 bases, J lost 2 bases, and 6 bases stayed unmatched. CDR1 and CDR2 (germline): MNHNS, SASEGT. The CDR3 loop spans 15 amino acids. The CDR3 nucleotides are TGTGCCAGCAGCCCGACTAGCGGGAAAACCTACGAGCAGTACTTC. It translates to CASSPTSGKTYEQYF.

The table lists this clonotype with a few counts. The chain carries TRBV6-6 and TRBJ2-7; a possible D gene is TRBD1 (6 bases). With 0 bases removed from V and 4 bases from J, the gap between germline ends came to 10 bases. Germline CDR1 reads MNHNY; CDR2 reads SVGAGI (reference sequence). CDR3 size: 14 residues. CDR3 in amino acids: CASSYSGQGYEQYF. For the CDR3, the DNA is TGTGCCAGCAGTTACTCGGGGCAGGGGTACGAGCAGTACTTC.

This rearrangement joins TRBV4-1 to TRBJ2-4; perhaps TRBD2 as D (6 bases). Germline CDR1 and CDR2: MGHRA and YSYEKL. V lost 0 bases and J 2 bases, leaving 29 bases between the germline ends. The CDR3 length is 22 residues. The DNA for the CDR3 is TGCGCCAGCAGCCAAGATTCCCCCTCGGGAGCGTTTTTGAGGGGAACCAAAAACATTCAGTACTTC. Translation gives CASSQDSPSGAFLRGTKNIQYF.

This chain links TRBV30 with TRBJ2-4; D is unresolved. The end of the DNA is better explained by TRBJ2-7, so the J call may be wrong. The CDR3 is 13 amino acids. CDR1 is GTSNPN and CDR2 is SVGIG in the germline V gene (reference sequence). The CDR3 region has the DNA TGTGCCTGGAGTGTCGCCCAGAGCTACGAGCAGTACTTC. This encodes CAWSVAQSYEQYF.

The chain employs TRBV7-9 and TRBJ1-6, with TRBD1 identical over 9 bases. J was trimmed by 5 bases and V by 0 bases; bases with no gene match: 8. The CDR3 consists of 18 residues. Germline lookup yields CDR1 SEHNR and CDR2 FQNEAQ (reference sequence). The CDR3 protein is CASSLATTGGADNSPLHF. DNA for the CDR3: TGTGCCAGCAGCTTAGCGACAACAGGGGGCGCTGATAATTCACCCCTCCACTTT.